This T cell receptor beta chain was obtained from a study of molecular identifiers for immune sequencing clone quantification. TCRdb itself ran the PCR reads through MiXCR, one entry per CDR3 protein. The top ten hold about 0.7% of the sample, which has a few hundred thousand distinct CDR3 sequences, under 25% seen once. Trimming cost V 3 bases and J 3 bases, with 6 bases left between them. Germline V CDR1 and CDR2: SGHDT, YYEEEE. The CDR3 sequence is 12 residues long. Sequencing was performed on naive CD8+ T cells from blood, with Jurkat cell RNA spiked in. Subset: FACS-sorted CD8+CD4-CCR7+CD45RA+ naive T cells. The rearrangement uses TRBV5-6 and TRBJ1-1; D not resolved. The clonotype originates from a human donor in good health. Some libraries in this study had Jurkat cell RNA spiked in. The CDR3 loop is CASSWADTEAFF. The DNA for the CDR3 is TGTGCCAGCAGCTGGGCCGACACTGAAGCTTTCTTT.